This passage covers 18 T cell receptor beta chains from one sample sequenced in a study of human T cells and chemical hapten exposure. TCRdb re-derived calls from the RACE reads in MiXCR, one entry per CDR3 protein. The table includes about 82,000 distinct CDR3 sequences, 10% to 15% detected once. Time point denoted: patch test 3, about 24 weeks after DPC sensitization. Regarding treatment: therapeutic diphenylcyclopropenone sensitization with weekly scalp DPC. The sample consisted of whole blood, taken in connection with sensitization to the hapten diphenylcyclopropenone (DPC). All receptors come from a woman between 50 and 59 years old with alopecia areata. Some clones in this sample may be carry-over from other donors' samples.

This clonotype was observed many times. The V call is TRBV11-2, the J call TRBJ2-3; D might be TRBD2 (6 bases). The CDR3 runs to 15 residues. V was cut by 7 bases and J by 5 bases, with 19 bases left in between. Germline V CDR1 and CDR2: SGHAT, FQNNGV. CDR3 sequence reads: CASTLGGIPRDTQYF. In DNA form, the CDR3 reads TGTGCCAGCACCCTAGGCGGGATCCCCCGAGATACGCAGTATTTT.

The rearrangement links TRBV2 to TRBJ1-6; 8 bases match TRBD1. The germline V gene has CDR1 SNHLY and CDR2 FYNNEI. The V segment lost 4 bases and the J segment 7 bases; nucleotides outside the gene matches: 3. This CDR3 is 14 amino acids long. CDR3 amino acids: CASSAGGWNSPLHF. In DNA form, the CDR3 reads TGTGCCAGCAGTGCAGGGGGCTGGAATTCACCCCTCCACTTT. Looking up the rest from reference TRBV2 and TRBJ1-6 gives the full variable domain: EPEVTQTPSHQVTQMGQEVILRCVPISNHLYFYWYRQILGQKVEFLVSFYNNEISEKSEIFDDQFSVERPDGSNFTLKIRSTKLEDSAMYFCASSAGGWNSPLHFGNGTRLTVT.

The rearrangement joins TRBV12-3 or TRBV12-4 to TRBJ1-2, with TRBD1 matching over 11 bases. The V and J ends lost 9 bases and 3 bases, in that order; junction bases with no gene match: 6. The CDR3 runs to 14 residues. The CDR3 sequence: CASSLGQGDYGYTF. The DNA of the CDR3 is TGTGCCAGTTCCCTGGGACAGGGGGACTATGGCTACACCTTC.

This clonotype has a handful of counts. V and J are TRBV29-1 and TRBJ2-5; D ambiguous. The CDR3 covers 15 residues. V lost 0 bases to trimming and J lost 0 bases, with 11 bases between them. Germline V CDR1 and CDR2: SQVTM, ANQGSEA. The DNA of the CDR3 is TGCAGCGTTGAAGATCCCGCGGAGTACCAAGAGACCCAGTACTTC. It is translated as CSVEDPAEYQETQYF.

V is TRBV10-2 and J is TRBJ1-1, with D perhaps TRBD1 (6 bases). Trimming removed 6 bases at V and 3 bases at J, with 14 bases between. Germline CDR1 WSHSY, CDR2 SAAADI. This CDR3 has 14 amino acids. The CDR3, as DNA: TGCGCCAGCAGGCCTTCTGGGACATACACTGAAGCTTTCTTT. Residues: CASRPSGTYTEAFF.

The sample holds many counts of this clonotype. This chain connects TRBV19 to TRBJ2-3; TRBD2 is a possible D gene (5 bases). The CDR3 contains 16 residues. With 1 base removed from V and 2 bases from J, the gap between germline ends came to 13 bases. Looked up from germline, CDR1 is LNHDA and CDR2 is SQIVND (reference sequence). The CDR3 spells CASSIVGSAITDTQYF. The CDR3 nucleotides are TGTGCCAGTAGTATAGTGGGTAGCGCAATCACAGATACGCAGTATTTT.

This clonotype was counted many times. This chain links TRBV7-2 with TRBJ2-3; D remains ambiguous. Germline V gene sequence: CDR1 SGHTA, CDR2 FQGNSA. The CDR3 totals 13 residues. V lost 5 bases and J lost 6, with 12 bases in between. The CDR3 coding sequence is TGTGCCAGCAGCCTTCCCAAGGGCGATACGCAGTATTTT. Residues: CASSLPKGDTQYF.

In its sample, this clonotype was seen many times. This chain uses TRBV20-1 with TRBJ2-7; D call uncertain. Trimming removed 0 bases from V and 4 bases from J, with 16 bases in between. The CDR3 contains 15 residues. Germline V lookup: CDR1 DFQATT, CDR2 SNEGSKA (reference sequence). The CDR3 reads CSARDRSVATYEQYF. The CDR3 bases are TGCAGTGCTAGAGATAGGTCCGTAGCAACTTACGAGCAGTACTTC.

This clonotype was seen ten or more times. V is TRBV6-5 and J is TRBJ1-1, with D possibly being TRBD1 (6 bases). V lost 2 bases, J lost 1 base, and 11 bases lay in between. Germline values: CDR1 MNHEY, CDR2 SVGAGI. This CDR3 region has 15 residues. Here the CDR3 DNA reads TGTGCCAGCAGTTACCGCGACAGGTCGAACACTGAAGCTTTCTTT. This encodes CASSYRDRSNTEAFF.

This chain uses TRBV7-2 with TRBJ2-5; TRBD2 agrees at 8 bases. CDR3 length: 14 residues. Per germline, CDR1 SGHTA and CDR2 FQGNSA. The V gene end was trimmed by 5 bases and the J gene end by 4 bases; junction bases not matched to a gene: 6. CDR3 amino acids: CASSQSGSPETQYF. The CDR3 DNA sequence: TGTGCCAGCAGCCAGAGCGGGAGCCCAGAGACCCAGTACTTC. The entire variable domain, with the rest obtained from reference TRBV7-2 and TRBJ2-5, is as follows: GAGVSQSPSNKVTEKGKDVELRCDPISGHTALYWYRQSLGQGLEFLIYFQGNSAPDKSGLPSDRFSAERTGGSVSTLTIQRTQQEDSAVYLCASSQSGSPETQYFGPGTRLLVL.

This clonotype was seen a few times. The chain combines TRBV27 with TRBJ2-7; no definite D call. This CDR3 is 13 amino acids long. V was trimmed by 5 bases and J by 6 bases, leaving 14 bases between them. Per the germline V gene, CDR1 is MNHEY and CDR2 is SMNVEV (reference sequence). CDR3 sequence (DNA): TGTGCCAGCAGTCTCACATCTACCGGCGAGCAGTACTTC. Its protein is CASSLTSTGEQYF.

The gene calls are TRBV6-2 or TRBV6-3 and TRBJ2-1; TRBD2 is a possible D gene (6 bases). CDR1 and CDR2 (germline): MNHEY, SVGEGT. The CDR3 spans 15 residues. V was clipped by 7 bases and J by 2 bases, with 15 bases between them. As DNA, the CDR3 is TGTGCCAGCACCACGACAAAGCGGGCCTACAATGAGCAGTTCTTC. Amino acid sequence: CASTTTKRAYNEQFF.

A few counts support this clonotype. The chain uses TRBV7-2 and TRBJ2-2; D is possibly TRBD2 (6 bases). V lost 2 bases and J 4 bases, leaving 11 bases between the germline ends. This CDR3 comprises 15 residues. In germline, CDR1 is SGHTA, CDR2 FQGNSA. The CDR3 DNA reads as TGTGCCAGCAGCTTATCGGGAGTGGTCACCGGGGAGCTGTTTTTT. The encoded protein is CASSLSGVVTGELFF.

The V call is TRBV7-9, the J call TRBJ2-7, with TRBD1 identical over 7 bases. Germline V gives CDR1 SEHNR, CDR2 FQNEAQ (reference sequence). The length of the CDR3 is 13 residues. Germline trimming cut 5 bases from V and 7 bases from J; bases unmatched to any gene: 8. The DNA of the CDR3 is TGTGCCAGCAGCCGGAGAGACAGGGAAGAGCAGTACTTC. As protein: CASSRRDREEQYF.

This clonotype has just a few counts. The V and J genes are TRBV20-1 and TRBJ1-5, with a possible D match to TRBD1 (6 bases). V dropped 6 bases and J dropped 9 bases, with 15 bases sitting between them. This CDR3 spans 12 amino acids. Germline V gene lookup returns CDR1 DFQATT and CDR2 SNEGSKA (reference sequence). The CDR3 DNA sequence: TGCAGTGCAGTCAGGGGCGACGGGCCCCAGCATTTT. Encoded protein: CSAVRGDGPQHF.

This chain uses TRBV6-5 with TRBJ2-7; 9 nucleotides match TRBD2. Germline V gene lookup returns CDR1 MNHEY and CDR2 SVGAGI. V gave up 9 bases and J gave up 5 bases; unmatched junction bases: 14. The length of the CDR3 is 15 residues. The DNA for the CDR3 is TGTGCCAGTTCCCCTCTAGCGGGGAACCCTAACGAGCAGTACTTC. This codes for CASSPLAGNPNEQYF.

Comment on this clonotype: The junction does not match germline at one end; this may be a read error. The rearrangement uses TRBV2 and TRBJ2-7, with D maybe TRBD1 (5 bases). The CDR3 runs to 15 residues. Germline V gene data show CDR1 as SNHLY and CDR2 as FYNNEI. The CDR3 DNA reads TGTGCCAGCGAACAAAACAGGTTCGGGTCCTACGAGGAGTACTTC. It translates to CASEQNRFGSYEEYF.

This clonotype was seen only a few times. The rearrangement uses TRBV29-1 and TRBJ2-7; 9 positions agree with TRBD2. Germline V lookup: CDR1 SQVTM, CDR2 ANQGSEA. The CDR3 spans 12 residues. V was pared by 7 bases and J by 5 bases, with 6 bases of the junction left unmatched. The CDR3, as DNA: TGCAGCGCCTTAGCGGGAGCGGACGAGCAGTACTTC. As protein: CSALAGADEQYF.